The 32 T cell receptor beta chains presented below share a single source sample, sequenced in a study of T cells after yellow fever vaccination. TCRdb itself ran the 5' RACE reads through MiXCR, one entry per CDR3 protein. The top ten hold 15% to 20% of the sample, which has 300,000 or so distinct CDR3 sequences, around 6.8% seen once. The sample consisted of PBMCs, taken roughly seven weeks after the first yellow fever vaccination. All receptors come from a man younger than 30 who received the YFV17D yellow fever vaccine.

The chain employs TRBV18 and TRBJ2-3; 11 nucleotides align to TRBD2. The V gene end was trimmed by 3 bases and the J gene end by 6 bases; junction bases not matched to a gene: 5. The germline V gene has CDR1 KGHSH and CDR2 LQKENI. This CDR3 is 15 amino acids long. The DNA for the CDR3 is TGTGCCAGCTCACCCGATAGCGGGGGGGCCGATACGCAGTATTTT. Its translation is CASSPDSGGADTQYF.

The chain couples TRBV20-1 to TRBJ1-2, with D unclear. Trimming shortened V by 5 bases and J by 7 bases, and 11 bases separated the two germline ends. Germline V lookup: CDR1 DFQATT, CDR2 SNEGSKA (reference sequence). The CDR3 spans 11 residues. The CDR3 sequence is CSAPRVGGYTF. In DNA, the CDR3 is TGCAGTGCTCCCCGGGTCGGTGGCTACACCTTC.

This clonotype has more than one count but fewer than ten. The CDR3 sequence: CASSLYRGTAEAFF. The CDR3 DNA reads as TGCGCCAGCAGCTTGTATCGGGGAACTGCTGAAGCTTTCTTT. V is TRBV5-1 and J is TRBJ1-1; D is undetermined. Germline-derived CDR1 and CDR2 are SGHRS and YFSETQ. The CDR3 spans 14 residues. Trimming pared 1 base from V and 6 bases from J, leaving 13 bases between.

In its sample, this clonotype was seen a few times. The chain joins TRBV18 to TRBJ2-1, with D maybe TRBD1 (6 bases). The CDR3 length is 14 residues. V lost 0 bases to trimming and J lost 7 bases, with 10 bases between them. Germline V lookup: CDR1 KGHSH, CDR2 LQKENI. Here the CDR3 DNA reads TGTGCCAGCTCACCACCGCCCAGGGGTAATGAGCAGTTCTTC. It translates to CASSPPPRGNEQFF.

This chain links TRBV7-6 with TRBJ1-4; 8 bases match TRBD1. Germline V lookup: CDR1 SGHVS, CDR2 FNYEAQ. Losses at the gene ends were 4 bases for V and 8 bases for J; bases not matched to a gene: 9. The CDR3 runs to 15 residues. CDR3 DNA: TGTGCCAGCAGCTCCGAAGGACAGGGAGAAGAAAAACTGTTTTTT. Residues: CASSSEGQGEEKLFF.

This clonotype occurred many times. The chain links TRBV5-4 to TRBJ1-1, with D possibly TRBD1 on 5 matching bases. V dropped 0 bases and J dropped 1 base, with 10 bases sitting between them. The germline CDR1 and CDR2 sequences are SGHNT and YYREEE (reference sequence). The CDR3 is made up of 15 amino acids. CDR3 in DNA: TGTGCCAGCAGCTTGGCAGTCAGGGAGAACACTGAAGCTTTCTTT. Residues: CASSLAVRENTEAFF.

A few counts support this clonotype. This chain links TRBV25-1 with TRBJ1-1; 7 nucleotides align to TRBD1. V shed 7 bases and J 1 base; nucleotides not matched to a gene: 6. The CDR3 sequence is 14 residues long. Germline CDR1 is MGHDK and CDR2 is SYGVNS. For the CDR3, the DNA is TGTGCCAGCACCCGGGACAGTGAGAACACTGAAGCTTTCTTT. This codes for CASTRDSENTEAFF. Full variable domain (rest looked up from reference TRBV25-1 and TRBJ1-1): EADIYQTPRYLVIGTGKKITLECSQTMGHDKMYWYQQDPGMELHLIHYSYGVNSTEKGDLSSESTVSRIRTEHFPLTLESARPSHTSQYLCASTRDSENTEAFFGQGTRLTVV.

The sample holds a few counts of this clonotype. The chain carries TRBV6-1 and TRBJ1-3; D is unresolved. CDR3 size: 14 residues. Germline CDR1 MNHNS, CDR2 SASEGT. Trimming took off 6 bases at V and 2 bases at J, with 11 bases between the two ends. The CDR3 protein is CASSEVLTGNTIYF. As DNA, the CDR3 is TGTGCCAGCAGCGAGGTCCTGACTGGAAACACCATATATTTT.

This clonotype occurred a few times. This CDR3 reads CASSLGTSGGEQFF. The CDR3 nucleotides read TGCGCCAGCAGCTTGGGGACTAGCGGGGGGGAGCAGTTCTTC. This chain connects TRBV5-1 to TRBJ2-1, with 14 bases matching TRBD2. V was pared by 0 bases and J by 10 bases, with 0 bases of the junction left unmatched. The length of the CDR3 is 14 residues. Germline values: CDR1 SGHRS, CDR2 YFSETQ.

This clonotype was seen ten or more times. The chain is built from TRBV12-3 or TRBV12-4 and TRBJ1-2; TRBD1 aligns across 12 bases. V trimming: 5 bases; J trimming: 7 bases; junction bases outside the gene matches: 5. CDR3 length equals 14 residues. The CDR3 DNA reads TGTGCCAGCAGTCGGGACAGGGGGCGCGGTGGCTACACCTTC. Its translation: CASSRDRGRGGYTF.

The CDR3 DNA sequence: TGTGGTCCTGTGCCTGCAGCCGTTATTAGCACAACGGTCACAGATACGCAGTATTTT. Its protein is CGPVPAAVISTTVTDTQYF. The chain couples TRBV7-5 to TRBJ2-3. TRBV7-5 is shown as a pseudogene. The CDR3 has 19 residues.

V gene TRBV5-8 combines with J gene TRBJ1-6; TRBD1 matches 9 bases. The ends lost 5 bases at V and 7 bases at J; junction bases unmatched: 4. This CDR3 has 14 amino acids. Per germline, CDR1 SGHTS and CDR2 YDEGEE. CDR3 nucleotides: TGTGCCAGCAGTCCTGGACAGGGGAATTCACCCCTCCACTTT. This encodes CASSPGQGNSPLHF.

This clonotype has ten or more counts. V and J are TRBV23-1 and TRBJ2-5, with 12 positions matching TRBD2. TRBV23-1 qualifies as an ORF whose function is uncertain. The CDR3 spans 17 residues. The junction had 5 bases not matched to a gene; V was cut back by 2 bases and J by 1 base. CDR3 protein: CASSQLPSGGAQETQYF. The CDR3 region has the DNA TGCGCCAGCAGTCAACTCCCTAGCGGGGGGGCCCAAGAGACCCAGTACTTC.

V is TRBV9 and J is TRBJ2-1, with 13 bases matching TRBD2. V lost 2 bases to trimming and J lost 0 bases; unmatched junction nucleotides: 11. Germline CDR1 and CDR2: SGDLS and YYNGEE. CDR3 length: 20 amino acids. The CDR3 nucleotides are TGTGCCAGCAGCGTCCGACTAGCGGGGGGTTCCGATAGCTCCTACAATGAGCAGTTCTTC. This translates into CASSVRLAGGSDSSYNEQFF.

The V and J genes are TRBV4-2 and TRBJ2-1, with D perhaps assigned TRBD1 or TRBD2 (6 bases each). Trimming took off 5 bases at V and 2 bases at J, with 13 bases between the two ends. The CDR3 length is 15 residues. CDR1 LGHNA and CDR2 YNFKEQ come from the germline V gene. CDR3 in DNA: TGTGCCAGCAGCGAGGGGGGCGGTACCTACAATGAGCAGTTCTTC. Amino acid sequence: CASSEGGGTYNEQFF.

The table lists this clonotype with a few counts. The chain combines TRBV5-1 with TRBJ2-6; D is undetermined. CDR1 is SGHRS, CDR2 YFSETQ, per germline. CDR3 length: 16 residues. The V and J ends lost 1 base and 2 bases respectively, with 10 bases between them. CDR3 DNA: TGCGCCAGCAGCTTGACAAAGGGTGCTGGGGCCAACGTCCTGACTTTC. It translates to CASSLTKGAGANVLTF. The entire variable domain, with the rest obtained from reference TRBV5-1 and TRBJ2-6, is as follows: KAGVTQTPRYLIKTRGQQVTLSCSPISGHRSVSWYQQTPGQGLQFLFEYFSETQRNKGNFPGRFSGRQFSNSRSEMNVSTLELGDSALYLCASSLTKGAGANVLTFGAGSRLTVL.

In its sample, this clonotype was seen a few times. The chain couples TRBV4-2 to TRBJ2-7, with TRBD2 matching over 8 bases. The V gene's germline CDR1 is LGHNA and CDR2 YNFKEQ. This CDR3 has 15 residues. V trimming: 4 bases; J trimming: 6 bases; junction bases outside the gene matches: 11. The CDR3 here is CASSPGGSGVGEQYV. The CDR3 DNA reads as TGTGCCAGCAGCCCCGGTGGTAGCGGGGTCGGCGAGCAGTACGTC.

This clonotype appeared many times. V is TRBV15 and J is TRBJ2-5; D possibly corresponds to TRBD2 (6 bases). The CDR3 covers 15 residues. Germline V gene lookup returns CDR1 LNHNV and CDR2 YYDKDF (reference sequence). Trimming removed 1 base from V and 5 bases from J, with 14 bases in between. CDR3 amino acids: CATSRGTEGWETQYF. In DNA form, the CDR3 reads TGTGCCACCAGCAGAGGGACGGAGGGTTGGGAGACCCAGTACTTC. The full variable domain, its missing parts supplied by reference TRBV15 and TRBJ2-5, is DAMVIQNPRYQVTQFGKPVTLSCSQTLNHNVMYWYQQKSSQAPKLLFHYYDKDFNNEADTPDNFQSRRPNTSFCFLDIRSPGLGDTAMYLCATSRGTEGWETQYFGPGTRLLVL.

Here the CDR3 DNA reads TGTGCCAGCAGCCAAGATAGCCCGATCAGCACAGATACGCAGTATTTT. Its translation: CASSQDSPISTDTQYF. The genes are TRBV14 and TRBJ2-3; D is unresolved. This CDR3 contains 16 residues. From germline, CDR1 is SGHDN and CDR2 FVKESK. Trimming pared 0 bases from V and 0 bases from J, leaving 10 bases between.

This clonotype was found a few times. The V call is TRBV5-1, the J call TRBJ1-1; D is unresolved. V lost 0 bases and J lost 3, with 9 bases in between. Per the germline V gene, CDR1 is SGHRS and CDR2 is YFSETQ. CDR3 length: 14 amino acids. The CDR3 DNA is TGCGCCAGCAGCTTGGTCAGGCGGGACACTGAAGCTTTCTTT. This encodes CASSLVRRDTEAFF.

The chain couples TRBV18 to TRBJ2-3; a weak D match, TRBD1 (5 bases). The CDR3 is 15 residues long. Trimming pared 5 bases from V and 1 base from J, leaving 13 bases between. Germline values: CDR1 KGHSH, CDR2 LQKENI. The CDR3 here is CASSSQESRTDTQYF. As DNA, the CDR3 is TGTGCCAGCTCATCACAGGAATCGCGCACAGATACGCAGTATTTT.

The rearrangement joins TRBV7-8 to TRBJ2-7, with TRBD1 identical over 9 bases. Germline loops: CDR1 SGHVS, CDR2 FQNEAQ. This CDR3 contains 17 residues. V shed 3 bases, J shed 0 bases, and the junction held 9 bases outside the gene matches. The CDR3 is CASSLPGQGPSSYEQYF. The CDR3 nucleotides are TGTGCCAGCAGCTTGCCGGGACAGGGACCGAGCTCCTACGAGCAGTACTTC. The complete variable domain, with remaining parts taken from reference TRBV7-8 and TRBJ2-7, reads GAGVSQSPRYKVAKRGQDVALRCDPISGHVSLFWYQQALGQGPEFLTYFQNEAQLDKSGLPSDRFFAERPEGSVSTLKIQRTQQEDSAVYLCASSLPGQGPSSYEQYFGPGTRLTVT.

The J gene is TRBJ1-5, the V gene TRBV7-2, with TRBD1 matching 9 bases. J gave up 6 bases and V 4 bases, and 7 bases lay outside the gene matches. CDR3 length equals 15 residues. Germline CDR1 reads SGHTA; CDR2 reads FQGNSA. The CDR3 protein is CASSSRQGGLQPQHF. CDR3 bases: TGTGCCAGCAGCTCGCGACAGGGGGGACTTCAGCCCCAGCATTTT.

V is TRBV5-1 and J is TRBJ2-3, with 7 bases matching TRBD2. CDR1 and CDR2 (germline): SGHRS, YFSETQ. The CDR3 covers 15 residues. The V and J ends lost 4 bases and 0 bases, in that order; junction bases with no gene match: 5. CDR3 DNA sequence: TGCGCCAGCAGCGATAGCGGGTCTAGCACAGATACGCAGTATTTT. It specifies CASSDSGSSTDTQYF.

This clonotype was observed a handful of times. This rearrangement joins TRBV6-5 to TRBJ1-1; tentative D call: TRBD1 (5 bases). From germline, CDR1 is MNHEY and CDR2 SVGAGI. The V end lost 0 bases, the J end lost 1 base, and 6 bases lay between the germline ends. The CDR3 is made up of 14 amino acids. CDR3 in amino acids: CASSYSDTNTEAFF. CDR3 coding DNA: TGTGCCAGCAGTTACTCGGACACGAACACTGAAGCTTTCTTT.

This clonotype was picked up many times. The CDR3 nucleotides are TGCGCCAGCAGCCCTGGGACGGACGCCGGGAACACCATATATTTT. This translates into CASSPGTDAGNTIYF. The rearrangement links TRBV5-1 to TRBJ1-3; tentatively, D is TRBD1 (5 bases). The CDR3 has 15 amino acids. Trimming stripped 4 bases from V and 7 bases from J, with 18 bases between. Germline CDR1 and CDR2: SGHRS and YFSETQ.

This clonotype was detected only a few times. CDR3 nucleotides: TGTGCCAGCAGTTTACGGGAATGGAGTGGGTCACCCCTCCACTTT. It is translated as CASSLREWSGSPLHF. The chain links TRBV12-3 or TRBV12-4 to TRBJ1-6; D not resolved. V lost 2 bases and J lost 10, with 15 bases in between. CDR3 length equals 15 residues.

The chain recombines TRBV15 with TRBJ1-1; D not certain. This CDR3 spans 13 amino acids. The V end lost 8 bases, the J end lost 4 bases, and 14 bases lay between the germline ends. Per the germline V gene, CDR1 is LNHNV and CDR2 is YYDKDF (reference sequence). CDR3 DNA sequence: TGTGCCACCGAAAGAAGAGCGGGCACTGAAGCTTTCTTT. Encoded protein: CATERRAGTEAFF.

This clonotype showed up many times. The V gene is TRBV27, the J gene TRBJ2-7; D tentatively reads TRBD1 or TRBD2 (5 bases each). Germline CDR1 and CDR2: MNHEY and SMNVEV (reference sequence). The CDR3 has 14 amino acids. V was clipped by 1 base and J by 0 bases, with 7 bases between them. CDR3 amino acids: CASSLFGASYEQYF. CDR3 sequence (DNA): TGTGCCAGCAGTTTATTCGGGGCCTCCTACGAGCAGTACTTC.

This clonotype was counted between two and nine times. The chain recombines TRBV4-1 with TRBJ2-2, with 7 positions matching TRBD2. The CDR3 covers 18 residues. V lost 0 bases and J lost 5; bases outside the gene matches: 12. Germline V lookup: CDR1 MGHRA, CDR2 YSYEKL. For the CDR3, the DNA is TGCGCCAGCAGCCAAGATGCCCTGCTAGCGGTTTCGACCGGGGAGCTGTTTTTT. The encoded protein is CASSQDALLAVSTGELFF.

The chain is built from TRBV6-6 and TRBJ2-7; a weak D match, TRBD2 (6 bases). V was trimmed by 6 bases and J by 2 bases, leaving 8 bases between them. The CDR3 is 12 residues long. Germline V gene data show CDR1 as MNHNY and CDR2 as SVGAGI (reference sequence). As DNA, the CDR3 is TGTGCCAGCAGGGACTATACCTACGAGCAGTACTTC. Encoded protein: CASRDYTYEQYF.

Many counts were recorded for this clonotype. This rearrangement joins TRBV4-3 to TRBJ1-6; D remains unclear. Trimming removed 0 bases from V and 7 bases from J, with 7 bases in between. The CDR3 contains 14 residues. Looked up from germline, CDR1 is LGHNA and CDR2 is YSLEER. In DNA, the CDR3 is TGCGCCAGCAGCCAAGATCGAATGAATTCACCCCTCCACTTT. Amino acid sequence: CASSQDRMNSPLHF.